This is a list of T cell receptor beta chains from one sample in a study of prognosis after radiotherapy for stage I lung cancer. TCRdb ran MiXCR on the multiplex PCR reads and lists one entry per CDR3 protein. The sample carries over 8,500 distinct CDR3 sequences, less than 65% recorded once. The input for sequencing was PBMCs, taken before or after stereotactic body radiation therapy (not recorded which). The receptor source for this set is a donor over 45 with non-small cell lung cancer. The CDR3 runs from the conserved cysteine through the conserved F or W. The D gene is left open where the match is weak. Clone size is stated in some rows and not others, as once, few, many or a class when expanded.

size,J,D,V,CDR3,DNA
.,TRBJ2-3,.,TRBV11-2,CASRRGDTQYF,TGTGCCAGCAGGCGGGGAGATACGCAGTATTTT
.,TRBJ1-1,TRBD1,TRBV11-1,CASSLVRGRGRKGTEAFF,TGTGCCAGCAGCTTAGTTCGCGGCAGGGGGCGCAAAGGCACTGAAGCTTTCTTT
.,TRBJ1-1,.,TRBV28,CASSRGTLGNTEAFF,TGTGCCAGCAGTAGAGGGACCCTAGGGAACACTGAAGCTTTCTTT
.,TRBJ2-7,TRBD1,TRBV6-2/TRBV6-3,CASNPGQGESYEQYF,TGTGCCAGCAACCCGGGACAGGGTGAATCCTACGAGCAGTACTTC
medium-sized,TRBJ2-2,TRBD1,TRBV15,CATSKGQEDTGELFF,TGTGCCACCAGCAAGGGACAGGAAGACACCGGGGAGCTGTTTTTT
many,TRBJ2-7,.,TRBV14,CASSPGAGSYEQYF,TGTGCCAGCAGCCCTGGAGCGGGCTCCTACGAGCAGTACTTC
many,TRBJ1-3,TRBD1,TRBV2,CASSQYRGSSGNTIYF,TGTGCCAGCAGCCAATACAGGGGATCCTCTGGAAACACCATATATTTT
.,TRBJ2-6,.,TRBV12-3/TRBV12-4,CASSSSGANVLTF,TGTGCCAGCAGTTCCTCTGGGGCCAACGTCCTGACTTTC
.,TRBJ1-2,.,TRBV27,CASSSLRYTALSGYTF,TGTGCCAGCAGTTCCCTCCGGTACACCGCTCTCAGTGGCTACACCTTC
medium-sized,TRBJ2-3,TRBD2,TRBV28,CASRGAGGGRDTQYF,TGTGCCAGCAGGGGAGCGGGAGGGGGCCGGGATACGCAGTATTTT
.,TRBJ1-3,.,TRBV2,CASSVLVSPGNTIYF,TGTGCCAGCAGTGTCCTTGTAAGCCCTGGAAACACCATATATTTT
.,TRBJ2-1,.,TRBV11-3,CASSLTAQTYNEQFF,TGTGCCAGCAGCTTAACAGCCCAGACATACAATGAGCAGTTCTTC
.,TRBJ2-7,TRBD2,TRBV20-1,CSASGLAGSYEQYF,TGCAGTGCTAGTGGACTAGCGGGGAGCTACGAGCAGTACTTC
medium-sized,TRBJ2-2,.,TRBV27,CASSAYENTGELFF,TGTGCCAGCTCGGCGTACGAAAACACCGGGGAGCTGTTTTTT
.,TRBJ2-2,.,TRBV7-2,CASSPFQGVGRGELFF,TGTGCCAGCAGCCCATTCCAGGGAGTTGGAAGAGGGGAGCTGTTTTTT
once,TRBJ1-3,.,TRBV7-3,CASSLASSGNTIYF,TGTGCCAGCAGCTTGGCCTCCTCTGGAAACACCATATATTTT
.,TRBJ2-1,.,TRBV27,CASSLSIGDSSYNEQFF,TGTGCCAGCAGTTTATCGATTGGCGACAGCTCCTACAATGAGCAGTTCTTC
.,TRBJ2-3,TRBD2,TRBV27,CASSLASGVITDTQYF,TGTGCCAGCAGTCTGGCTAGCGGGGTTATCACAGATACGCAGTATTTT
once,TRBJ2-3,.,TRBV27,CACSSTRPDTQYF,TGTGCCTGCAGTAGTACTAGACCAGATACGCAGTATTTT
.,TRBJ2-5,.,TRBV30,CAWSGMSENQYF,TGTGCCTGGAGTGGTATGTCGGAGAACCAGTACTTC
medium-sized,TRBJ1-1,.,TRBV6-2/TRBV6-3,CASRGTTMNTEAFF,TGTGCCAGCAGGGGGACAACCATGAACACTGAAGCTTTCTTT
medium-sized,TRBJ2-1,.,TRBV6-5,CASSYLFRDEQFF,TGTGCCAGCAGTTATCTATTCCGGGATGAGCAGTTCTTC
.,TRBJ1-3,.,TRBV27,CASRNLAAGNTIYF,TGTGCCAGCAGGAACCTGGCCGCTGGAAACACCATATATTTT
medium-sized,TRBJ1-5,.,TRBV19,CASSMAQNQPQHF,TGTGCCAGTAGTATGGCTCAGAATCAGCCCCAGCATTTT
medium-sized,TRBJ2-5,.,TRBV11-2,CASSLEGTLGTQYF,TGTGCCAGCAGCCTAGAAGGGACATTAGGGACCCAGTACTTC
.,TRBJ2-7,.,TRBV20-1,CSARVGGIMYF,TGCAGTGCTAGAGTTGGCGGTATAATGTACTTC
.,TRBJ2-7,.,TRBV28,CATTTPNEQYF,TGTGCCACAACCACCCCGAACGAGCAGTACTTC
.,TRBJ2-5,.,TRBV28,CASRWGLETQYF,TGTGCCAGCCGGTGGGGTCTGGAGACCCAGTACTTC
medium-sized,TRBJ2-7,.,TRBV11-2,CASSLGGPYEQYF,TGTGCCAGCAGCTTAGGGGGGCCCTACGAGCAGTACTTC
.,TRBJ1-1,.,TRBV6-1,CASSGTRAGTEAFF,TGTGCCAGCAGTGGGACCAGGGCCGGAACTGAAGCTTTCTTT
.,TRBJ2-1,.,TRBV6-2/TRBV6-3,CASSVHGGYNEQFF,TGTGCCAGCAGTGTACACGGTGGCTACAATGAGCAGTTCTTC
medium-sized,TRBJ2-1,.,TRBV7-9,CASSLVSGDEQFF,TGTGCCAGCAGCTTAGTAAGCGGCGATGAGCAGTTCTTC
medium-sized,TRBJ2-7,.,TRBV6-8,CASGRRASEGTEQYF,TGTGCCAGCGGACGTAGAGCTAGCGAAGGTACCGAGCAGTACTTC
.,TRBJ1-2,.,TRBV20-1,CSARDLRGDIGYTF,TGCAGTGCTAGAGATCTACGAGGGGATATCGGATACACCTTC
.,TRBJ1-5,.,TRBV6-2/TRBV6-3,CASSRYNRNQTQHF,TGTGCCAGCAGTAGATATAATAGAAATCAGACCCAGCATTTT
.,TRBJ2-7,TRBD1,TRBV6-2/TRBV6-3,CASYKSGTAYEQYF,TGTGCCAGTTACAAGTCTGGGACAGCCTACGAGCAGTACTTC
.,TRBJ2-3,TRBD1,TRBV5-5,CASSLVGTGVTDTQYF,TGTGCCAGCAGCTTGGTGGGGACAGGGGTCACAGATACGCAGTATTTT
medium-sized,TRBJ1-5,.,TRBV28,CASSWSGVSQPQHF,TGTGCCAGCAGTTGGTCAGGGGTCAGTCAGCCCCAGCATTTT